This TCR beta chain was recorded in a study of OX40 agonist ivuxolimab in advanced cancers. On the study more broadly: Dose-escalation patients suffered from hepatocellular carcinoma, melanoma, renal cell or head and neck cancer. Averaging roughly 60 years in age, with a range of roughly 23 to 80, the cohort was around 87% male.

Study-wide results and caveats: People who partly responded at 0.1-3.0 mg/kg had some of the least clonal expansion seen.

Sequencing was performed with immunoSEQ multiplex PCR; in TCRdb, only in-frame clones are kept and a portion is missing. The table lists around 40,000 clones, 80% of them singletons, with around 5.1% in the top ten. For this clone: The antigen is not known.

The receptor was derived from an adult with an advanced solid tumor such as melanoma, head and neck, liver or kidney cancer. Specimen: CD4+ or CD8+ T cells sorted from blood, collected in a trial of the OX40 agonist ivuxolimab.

Written as DNA, the CDR3 is TGTGCCTGGAGGGACGAGATCTCATACGAGCAGTACTTC. Translated, it gives CAWRDEISYEQYF. This chain uses TRBV30 with TRBJ2-7; D is ambiguous. Between the trimmed V and J ends, which lost 3 bases and 4 bases, there was a span of 13 bases. Per germline, CDR1 GTSNPN and CDR2 SVGIG (reference sequence). This CDR3 is built from 13 residues.